This TCR beta chain was sequenced during a study of glioma-infiltrating T cells. The iRepertoire nested amplicon-rescue multiplex PCR amplified TCR alpha and beta CDR3s from RNA. MiXCR, run by TCRdb on the multiplex PCR reads, gives a single entry per CDR3 protein. Of some 40,000 distinct CDR3 sequences in the sample, 20% to 25% were seen once. As for this clonotype: Its specificity is unknown. The junction departs from germline at one end; a sequencing error may be responsible.

Overall study findings and caveats: Tissue-blood divergence was below expectation in non-neoplastic patients, above in gliomas. Only very few CDR3 sequences appeared in both tissue and blood.

This receptor was identified in a human donor with low-grade glioma or glioblastoma, undergoing nonglioma brain surgery, or in good health (not recorded which). Sequenced: glioma tissue, nonneoplastic brain tissue, or PBMCs (not recorded which).

CDR3 nucleotide sequence: TGTGTCAGCAGTTCCTGGGACGGCTACGAGCAGTACTTC. Its protein product is CVSSSWDGYEQYF. This chain connects TRBV27 to TRBJ2-7; either TRBD1 or TRBD2 may supply D (5 bases each). The germline V gene has CDR1 MNHEY and CDR2 SMNVEV (reference sequence). The CDR3 loop spans 13 amino acids.